These 16 T cell receptor beta chains were all obtained from the same sample, sequenced in a study of T cells after yellow fever vaccination (dated 2019 in TCRdb). Libraries were made using 5' RACE. Instrument used: Illumina HiSeq 2500. The raw public data were reprocessed by TCRdb itself: fastp quality trimming at Q25, MiXCR clonotype calling, in-frame beta chains only. Each entry merges the rows of one CDR3 protein and shows their most common DNA and genes. Present in this sample are under 150,000 distinct CDR3 sequences, less than 9.5% of which were seen just once. Roughly 0.73% of the sample is in the top ten clones. The sample's treatment or condition label is to be understood as: live attenuated yellow fever vaccine strain. Specimen: CD4+ T cells sorted from PBMCs, collected 5 days after the yellow fever booster vaccination. The source of these receptors is a man younger than 45 who received the YFV17D yellow fever vaccine.

This clonotype was detected ten times or more. The chain employs TRBV18 and TRBJ2-1, with 9 bases matching TRBD1. Germline CDR1 is KGHSH and CDR2 is LQKENI. The V segment lost 6 bases and the J segment 2 bases; nucleotides outside the gene matches: 17. This CDR3 has 19 residues. The CDR3 region is CASSPKRGQGVRAYNEQFF. The CDR3 region has the DNA TGTGCCAGCTCCCCTAAGAGGGGACAGGGTGTCAGGGCCTACAATGAGCAGTTCTTC.

The table lists this clonotype with many counts. The rearrangement uses TRBV4-2 and TRBJ1-2; D gene ambiguous. Trimming took 0 bases from V and 4 from J, leaving 12 bases between them. There are 15 residues in the CDR3. The V gene's germline CDR1 is LGHNA and CDR2 YNFKEQ. The CDR3: CASSQDERGVYGYTF. In DNA form, the CDR3 reads TGTGCCAGCAGCCAAGATGAGCGGGGAGTCTATGGCTACACCTTC.

This clonotype was seen ten or more times. The V gene is TRBV6-5, the J gene TRBJ2-3, with 7 bases fitting TRBD2. Looked up from germline, CDR1 is MNHEY and CDR2 is SVGAGI. The CDR3 consists of 17 residues. Trimming at V came to 2 bases and at J to 0 bases, leaving 8 bases not matched to a gene. The CDR3 here is CASSYRRGSGSTDTQYF. CDR3 nucleotide sequence: TGTGCCAGCAGTTACCGGCGCGGTAGCGGGAGCACAGATACGCAGTATTTT.

This clonotype came up a few times. The chain uses TRBV20-1 and TRBJ2-1; D is tentatively TRBD1 or TRBD2 (5 bases each). Between the trimmed V and J ends, which lost 0 bases and 0 bases, there was a span of 12 bases. CDR1 and CDR2 from the germline V gene are DFQATT and SNEGSKA (reference sequence). The CDR3 runs to 16 residues. The CDR3 protein is CSARDPGRVSYNEQFF. The CDR3 DNA is TGCAGTGCTAGAGATCCAGGGAGAGTCTCCTACAATGAGCAGTTCTTC.

This chain connects TRBV28 to TRBJ2-4; TRBD2 matches 8 bases. CDR3 length: 16 residues. Germline CDR1 and CDR2: MDHEN and SYDVKM. V lost 8 bases, J lost 0 bases, and 9 bases stayed unmatched. The CDR3 bases are TGTGCCAGCGCCGAAAGGGCGGGAGGAGCCAAAAACATTCAGTACTTC. It codes for CASAERAGGAKNIQYF.

This clonotype occurred many times. The chain has TRBV5-1 and TRBJ2-5; D is possibly TRBD1 (6 bases). Trimming shortened V by 0 bases and J by 4 bases, and 7 bases separated the two germline ends. The V gene's germline CDR1 is SGHRS and CDR2 YFSETQ. The CDR3 consists of 13 residues. In nucleotides, the CDR3 is TGCGCCAGCAGCTTGGACAGGGCAGAGACCCAGTACTTC. Translation: CASSLDRAETQYF.

In this sample, this clonotype turned up many times. This rearrangement joins TRBV15 to TRBJ2-3; D may be TRBD2 (5 bases). CDR1 and CDR2 from the germline V gene are LNHNV and YYDKDF (reference sequence). The CDR3 totals 16 residues. V was trimmed by 2 bases and J by 1 base, leaving 13 bases between them. CDR3 DNA sequence: TGTGCCACCAGCAGAAGTCCGGGATGGGGCACAGATACGCAGTATTTT. Encoded protein: CATSRSPGWGTDTQYF. Full variable domain (outside the CDR3, taken from reference TRBV15 and TRBJ2-3): DAMVIQNPRYQVTQFGKPVTLSCSQTLNHNVMYWYQQKSSQAPKLLFHYYDKDFNNEADTPDNFQSRRPNTSFCFLDIRSPGLGDTAMYLCATSRSPGWGTDTQYFGPGTRLTVL.

This clonotype showed up many times. The chain couples TRBV4-2 to TRBJ1-5; TRBD1 is a possible D gene (5 bases). Trimming removed 0 bases from V and 0 bases from J, with 6 bases in between. Germline V gene lookup returns CDR1 LGHNA and CDR2 YNFKEQ. This CDR3 contains 15 residues. CDR3 sequence: CASSQDRDSNQPQHF. In DNA form, the CDR3 reads TGTGCCAGCAGCCAAGACAGGGATAGCAATCAGCCCCAGCATTTT.

This clonotype was found many times. The V call is TRBV14, the J call TRBJ2-7, with TRBD1 as a possible D gene (5 bases). The CDR3 sequence is 14 residues long. Trimming shortened V by 1 base and J by 0 bases, and 7 bases separated the two germline ends. Germline V lookup: CDR1 SGHDN, CDR2 FVKESK. CDR3 loop: CASSQGGNSYEQYF. CDR3 coding DNA: TGTGCCAGCAGCCAAGGGGGCAACTCCTACGAGCAGTACTTC.

This chain uses TRBV18 with TRBJ1-1; D is ambiguous. Trimming left V 6 bases short and J 3 bases short, with 11 bases between. This CDR3 region has 13 residues. In germline, CDR1 is KGHSH, CDR2 LQKENI. CDR3 DNA: TGTGCCAGCTCCCCTAGCTTTTACACTGAAGCTTTCTTT. Protein product: CASSPSFYTEAFF. Supplemented by reference TRBV18 and TRBJ1-1, the full variable domain reads NAGVMQNPRHLVRRRGQEARLRCSPMKGHSHVYWYRQLPEEGLKFMVYLQKENIIDESGMPKERFSAEFPKEGPSILRIQQVVRGDSAAYFCASSPSFYTEAFFGQGTRLTVV.

Points on this clonotype: This may come from a read error, since a much larger clone is one base off. The chain uses TRBV20-1 and TRBJ1-5; D might be TRBD1 (5 bases). V was trimmed by 0 bases and J by 3 bases, leaving 9 bases between them. The CDR3 is made up of 14 amino acids. Looked up from germline, CDR1 is DFQATT and CDR2 is SNEGSKA (reference sequence). CDR3 bases: TGCAGTGCTAGAGATGTGACAGCCAATCAGCCCCAGCATTTT. Translation: CSARDVTANQPQHF.

As regards this clonotype: This sequence may be a read error, since a much larger clone differs from it by one base. The chain links TRBV5-1 to TRBJ2-7, with 12 bases that match TRBD2. The CDR3 has 14 residues. Per germline, CDR1 SGHRS and CDR2 YFSETQ. J gave up 8 bases and V 6 bases, and 9 bases lay outside the gene matches. The CDR3 reads CASTLAGGLGKQYF. The CDR3 coding sequence is TGCGCCAGCACCCTAGCGGGAGGGCTTGGCAAGCAGTACTTC.

V and J are TRBV6-5 and TRBJ2-1; D unclear. This CDR3 has 15 residues. Trimming stripped 5 bases from V and 0 bases from J, with 11 bases between. CDR1 and CDR2 from the germline V gene are MNHEY and SVGAGI. In DNA, the CDR3 is TGTGCCAGCAGTCCCCGGACCAGCTCCTACAATGAGCAGTTCTTC. Translating gives CASSPRTSSYNEQFF.

The sample holds a few counts of this clonotype. CDR3 sequence reads: CASSFSSRGGNIQYF. As DNA, the CDR3 is TGTGCCAGCAGCTTCTCCTCGAGAGGGGGAAACATTCAGTACTTC. This chain connects TRBV7-2 to TRBJ2-4, with D possibly TRBD1 on 6 matching bases. Trimming cost V 3 bases and J 6 bases, with 15 bases left between them. Germline lookup yields CDR1 SGHTA and CDR2 FQGNSA. The CDR3 totals 15 residues.

This clonotype was detected a few times. The CDR3 nucleotides read TGCAGTGCTAGTTCTGCGGGAGGATTTGGCTCCTACAATGAGCAGTTCTTC. It is translated as CSASSAGGFGSYNEQFF. J is TRBJ2-1 and V is TRBV20-1; 8 bases align to TRBD2. From germline, CDR1 is DFQATT and CDR2 SNEGSKA (reference sequence). V shed 3 bases and J 0 bases; nucleotides not matched to a gene: 10. The length of the CDR3 is 17 residues.

This clonotype was detected many times. This chain uses TRBV5-1 with TRBJ2-7; TRBD1 agrees at 9 bases. The germline V gene has CDR1 SGHRS and CDR2 YFSETQ. V was clipped by 1 base and J by 4 bases; unmatched bases: 6. This CDR3 is built from 15 residues. CDR3: CASSLSRTGVYEQYF. The CDR3, as DNA: TGCGCCAGCAGCTTGAGCCGGACAGGGGTGTACGAGCAGTACTTC.